This T cell receptor beta chain was recovered during a study of neurological immune-mediated disorders. At least ten counts were recorded for this clonotype. Its antigen is undetermined. Findings and caveats of the study: The absence of shared CDR3 amino acid sequences among expanded clones across subjects suggests private repertoires in all groups.

The cDNA was generated through 5'RACE incorporating 10-nucleotide random UMIs. Per sequencing run, 15-18 subjects together gave over 170 million TCR-beta sequences. MiXCR, applied by TCRdb to the 5' RACE reads, yields one record per CDR3 protein. The sample records roughly 31,000 distinct CDR3 sequences, about 4.5% being singletons. The V end was cut by 0 bases, the J end by 6 bases, with 15 bases between. Germline lookup yields CDR1 DFQATT and CDR2 SNEGSKA (reference sequence). The CDR3 covers 14 residues. This chain links TRBV20-1 with TRBJ2-7, with D perhaps TRBD1 (7 bases). Sequences were obtained from PBMCs. The receptor was derived from a man between 18 and 35 years old in good health. CDR3 protein: CSAREGQGGVEQYF. The CDR3 DNA reads as TGCAGTGCTAGAGAGGGGCAGGGGGGTGTCGAGCAGTACTTC.